The rows below give T cell receptor beta chains drawn from one sample of a study of T cell repertoires in cytomegalovirus infection. One entry per CDR3 protein, called by TCRdb with MiXCR from the reads. There are under 200,000 distinct CDR3 sequences in the sample; approximately 17% occur only once, and over 15% lies in the top ten. The sequenced sample was CD8+ T cells from PBMCs. The receptors stem from a human donor in good health (CMV status not recorded). Some clones in this sample may be carry-over from other donors' samples. Each CDR3 is given with its conserved first and last residue. A D gene is named only where the DNA matches it firmly. The size entry is marked missing in some rows and otherwise reads once, few, many or a size class.

clone_size	d_call	j_call	v_call	cdr3_nt	cdr3_aa
NA	NA	TRBJ2-6	TRBV28	TGTGCCAACAGTCTCGGACAGCTCTCTGGGGCCAACGTCCTGACTTTC	CANSLGQLSGANVLTF
NA	NA	TRBJ1-3	TRBV7-9	TGTGCCAGCAGCCCGCAGGGAAGCGCTGGAAACACCATATATTTT	CASSPQGSAGNTIYF
NA	NA	TRBJ2-3	TRBV12-3/TRBV12-4	TGTGCCAGCAGCCGACGCGCTAGTCCAGATACGCAGTATTTT	CASSRRASPDTQYF
many	TRBD2	TRBJ2-2	TRBV7-2	TGTGCCAGCAGCTTGGCTAGCGGGAGGTATAACACCGGGGAGCTGTTTTTT	CASSLASGRYNTGELFF
few	NA	TRBJ2-1	TRBV15	TGTGCCACCAGCAGGGACCAGGGGCTGGCGGGGCAGTTCTTC	CATSRDQGLAGQFF
NA	NA	TRBJ2-1	TRBV2	TGTGCCAGCAGTGTTTACAGGGGAGGAAGGGATGAGCAGTTCTTC	CASSVYRGGRDEQFF
NA	NA	TRBJ2-3	TRBV4-2	TGTGCCAGCAGCCAGGGAACCACAGATACGCAGTATTTT	CASSQGTTDTQYF
once	TRBD1	TRBJ2-1	TRBV6-2/TRBV6-3	TGTGCCAGCGGAACCGGACAGGTCATTAATGAGCAGTTCTTC	CASGTGQVINEQFF
medium-sized	TRBD2	TRBJ2-2	TRBV7-8	TGTGCCAGCAGCTTGACTAGCGGGAGGATGCGGACCGGGGAGCTGTTTTTT	CASSLTSGRMRTGELFF
NA	TRBD1	TRBJ1-1	TRBV6-2/TRBV6-3	TGTGCCAGCAGTTACCAACGGGACAGGGAGAACACTGAAGCTTTCTTT	CASSYQRDRENTEAFF
NA	NA	TRBJ2-7	TRBV7-9	TGTGCCAGCAGCCAATTTCGGGGTCGGGCAATCTACGAGCAGTACTTC	CASSQFRGRAIYEQYF
NA	NA	TRBJ1-1	TRBV29-1	TGCAGCGTCACACAGGGAACTGAAGCTTTCTTT	CSVTQGTEAFF
NA	TRBD1	TRBJ2-7	TRBV5-6	TGTGCCAGCAGCTCCGGGACAGGGGCCGAGCAGTACTTC	CASSSGTGAEQYF
NA	TRBD2	TRBJ2-2	TRBV7-6	TGTGCCAGCAGCTCGGGACTAGCGGGAGGGCCCGACACCGGGGAGCTGTTTTTT	CASSSGLAGGPDTGELFF
NA	NA	TRBJ2-7	TRBV6-2/TRBV6-3	TGTGCCAGCAGTTACTCGAGGGGTAACGAGCAGTACTTC	CASSYSRGNEQYF
NA	NA	TRBJ2-3	TRBV19	TGTGCCAGTAGTTCCCGAGCAAACACAGATACGCAGTATTTT	CASSSRANTDTQYF
few	TRBD1	TRBJ2-6	TRBV7-6	TGTGCCAGCAGCGCCCAAGGGGGCGCTGGGGCCAACGTCCTGACTTTC	CASSAQGGAGANVLTF
few	TRBD1	TRBJ2-7	TRBV28	TGTGCCAGCAGTTTATCGGACGTACAGGGGAGGTACTTC	CASSLSDVQGRYF
NA	NA	TRBJ2-7	TRBV6-1	TGTGCCAGCAGAGCCTTTGGGGGTCTCTCCTACGAGCAGTACTTC	CASRAFGGLSYEQYF
NA	TRBD1	TRBJ1-2	TRBV4-1	TGCGCCAGCAGCCAAGGGACAGGGGCCTACACCTTC	CASSQGTGAYTF
NA	NA	TRBJ2-7	TRBV4-2	TGTGCCAGCAGCCCTGGGAGCTGGCACGAGCAGTACTTC	CASSPGSWHEQYF
NA	NA	TRBJ1-2	TRBV28	TGTGCCACGGACGACAGGAGTCTTAACTATGGCTACACCTTC	CATDDRSLNYGYTF
NA	NA	TRBJ1-1	TRBV5-1	TGCGCCAGCAGCCGCTTCCTGGGGAGCACTGAAGCTTTCTTT	CASSRFLGSTEAFF
NA	NA	TRBJ2-1	TRBV7-8	TGTGCCAGCAGCTCGGACCGATACAATGAGCAGTTCTTC	CASSSDRYNEQFF
few	NA	TRBJ2-1	TRBV6-2/TRBV6-3	TGTGCCAGCACCCTGGAGCGGTCGCCACACAATGAGCAGTTCTTC	CASTLERSPHNEQFF
few	NA	TRBJ2-7	TRBV27	TGTGCCAGCAGTTCTCCCCGGGAGAGCTCCTACGAGCAGTACTTC	CASSSPRESSYEQYF
NA	NA	TRBJ2-7	TRBV15	TGTGCCACCAGCAGCACTCTGGGGATAAACGAGCAGTACTTC	CATSSTLGINEQYF
NA	NA	TRBJ2-7	TRBV6-5	TGTGCCAGCTCATTCAGGGGTGAAGGGCCAGTCATCTACGAGCAGTACTTC	CASSFRGEGPVIYEQYF
few	TRBD2	TRBJ2-3	TRBV27	TGTGCCAGCAGCCGACTAGCACATCCTACTCGTGCTAGCACAGATACGCAGTATTTT	CASSRLAHPTRASTDTQYF
NA	TRBD1	TRBJ2-7	TRBV7-8	TGTGCCAGCAGCTCTTTAGGGACAGGGGTCTACGAGCAGTACTTC	CASSSLGTGVYEQYF
NA	TRBD2	TRBJ2-3	TRBV7-2	TGTGCCAGCAGCGACTTAGCGGGGGGCCTAGATACGCAGTATTTT	CASSDLAGGLDTQYF
few	NA	TRBJ2-3	TRBV27	TGTGCCAGCAGCCGACTAGTTGGGGGCACAGATACGCAGTATTTT	CASSRLVGGTDTQYF
many	TRBD2	TRBJ2-1	TRBV7-9	TGTGCCAGCACCAAGTCTAGCGGATCCTACAATGAGCAGTTCTTC	CASTKSSGSYNEQFF
NA	NA	TRBJ2-1	TRBV7-6	TGTGCCAGCAGCTTAGGTGGGACGCGCACCTACAATGAGCAGTTCTTC	CASSLGGTRTYNEQFF
NA	NA	TRBJ2-4	TRBV29-1	TGCAGCGTTGAAGGGGACTCCCTCGGGGCCAAAAACATTCAGTACTTC	CSVEGDSLGAKNIQYF
few	TRBD2	TRBJ2-5	TRBV7-2	TGTGCCAGCAGCTTAGTTTGGCGGGGGGACCTCCAAGAGACCCAGTACTTC	CASSLVWRGDLQETQYF
few	NA	TRBJ2-7	TRBV7-2	TGTGCCAGCAGCTTAGCGAGACAGACCTACGAGCAGTACTTC	CASSLARQTYEQYF
few	TRBD1	TRBJ2-1	TRBV28	TGTGCCAGCACATGGGACAGGGGGCGTGCAATTGAGCAGTTCTTC	CASTWDRGRAIEQFF
NA	NA	TRBJ1-3	TRBV7-9	TGTGCCAGCAGCGGCAAGAACTCTGGAAACACCATATATTTT	CASSGKNSGNTIYF
few	TRBD2	TRBJ2-7	TRBV7-2	TGTGCCAGCAGCTTAAAGGGCGGGAGGGCCTACGAGCAGTACTTC	CASSLKGGRAYEQYF
NA	NA	TRBJ2-5	TRBV6-2/TRBV6-3	TGTGCCAGCAGGACGACGATCGGGGAGACCCAGTACTTC	CASRTTIGETQYF
NA	NA	TRBJ1-1	TRBV7-2	TGTGCCAGCAGCATCCGGGCCAATGAAGCTTTCTTT	CASSIRANEAFF
NA	NA	TRBJ1-1	TRBV19	TGTGCCAGTAGTATAAGGGGAGGGAACACTGAAGCTTTCTTT	CASSIRGGNTEAFF
NA	NA	TRBJ1-1	TRBV9	TGTGCCAGCAGCGTAGGGACGGAAGATGAAGCTTTCTTT	CASSVGTEDEAFF
NA	NA	TRBJ2-7	TRBV7-6	TGTGCCAGCAGCTTAGAGACCTCCGACGGTTCCTACGAGCAGTACTTC	CASSLETSDGSYEQYF
few	NA	TRBJ2-2	TRBV6-6	TGTGCCAGCAGTTACGGGATTACGTCCGGGGAGCTGTTTTTT	CASSYGITSGELFF
few	NA	TRBJ2-7	TRBV20-1	TGCAGTGCTAGAGCCCCCAGTGCCTACGAGCAGTACTTC	CSARAPSAYEQYF
few	NA	TRBJ2-1	TRBV19	TGTGCCAGTACCCCCGGGACGGGCAACAATGAGCAGTTCTTC	CASTPGTGNNEQFF
once	NA	TRBJ2-1	TRBV6-1	TGTGCCAGCAGTCGGACGGGTCAGTTCTTC	CASSRTGQFF
few	NA	TRBJ2-7	TRBV7-2	TGTGCCAGCAGCCCCCAACCCCCACTCGAGCAGTACTTC	CASSPQPPLEQYF